The entry that follows covers one T cell receptor (beta chain) sequence. The antigen remains undetermined. Per germline, CDR1 SQVTM and CDR2 ANQGSEA. CDR3 length: 15 amino acids. V lost 7 bases and J lost 6; bases outside the gene matches: 15. TCRdb keeps only in-frame clones here, not all; method: immunoSEQ multiplex PCR. The sample lists approximately 1.5 million clones, approximately 98.5% occurring once. This specimen belongs to a study of shared clonotypes between healthy human individuals. The study's findings and limits: Sequencing of the sorted subsets was shown by rarefaction to be incomplete despite large depth. Of the naive CD4 clonotypes, approximately 5% were shared across a handful of donors.

This sequence originates from a man between 25 and 39 years old in good health. The V and J genes are TRBV29-1 and TRBJ2-1, with 7 nucleotides matching TRBD2. The sample was naive CD4+ T cells sorted from blood. Subset given: CD45RA+ positively selected. In DNA form, the CDR3 reads TGCAGCGCCCGTTGGGCGGGAGAACCCCCCAATGAGCAGTTCTTC. Encoded protein: CSARWAGEPPNEQFF.